These 11 T cell receptor beta chains were all obtained from the same sample, sequenced in a study of T cells in Graves' hyperthyroidism and ophthalmopathy. TCR beta CDR3 sequences were amplified from RNA transcripts. Using the HTBI primer set, a first-round RT-PCR was run on the TCR CDR3. Using its own MiXCR run on the multiplex PCR reads, TCRdb lists one record per CDR3 protein. The sample carries 550,000 to 600,000 distinct CDR3 sequences, approximately 44% recorded once. Sequenced material: peripheral blood or thyroid tissue (not recorded which). Receptor source: an adult woman with Graves' disease, either hyperthyroidism or ophthalmopathy (not recorded which).

The V gene is TRBV20-1, the J gene TRBJ1-6; D not certain. Deletions cut 5 bases from V and 9 bases from J, with 17 bases between. The germline CDR1 and CDR2 sequences are DFQATT and SNEGSKA (reference sequence). The length of the CDR3 is 14 residues. The CDR3: CSAAGAGFGSPLHF. The CDR3 DNA follows: TGCAGTGCTGCAGGAGCAGGTTTTGGTTCACCCCTCCACTTT.

The V gene is TRBV25-1, the J gene TRBJ2-5; D gene uncertain. The germline CDR1 and CDR2 sequences are MGHDK and SYGVNS. The CDR3 has 15 residues. The germline V and J ends were trimmed by 3 bases and 3 bases, with 14 bases remaining between them. The CDR3 here is CASSDQSVLEETQYF. The CDR3 DNA is TGTGCCAGCAGTGACCAATCAGTCTTAGAAGAGACCCAGTACTTC.

This clonotype was detected only a few times. V is TRBV10-3 and J is TRBJ2-5; TRBD1 or TRBD2 may be the D gene (5 bases each). CDR3 length equals 15 residues. The V gene lost 2 bases and the J gene lost 2 bases, with 12 bases spanning the gap. Germline CDR1 and CDR2: ENHRY and SYGVKD. CDR3 sequence reads: CAISEEGSAQETQYF. The CDR3 DNA follows: TGTGCCATCAGTGAGGAGGGGAGTGCACAAGAGACCCAGTACTTC.

This clonotype occurred many times. The chain combines TRBV11-3 with TRBJ2-1; D possibly corresponds to TRBD1 (6 bases). The CDR3 extends over 16 amino acids. Germline V gives CDR1 SGHNT, CDR2 YENEEA. V lost 4 bases, J lost 2 bases, and 15 bases lay in between. DNA for the CDR3: TGTGCCAGCAGCTATACCGGGACATTTCCCTACAATGAGCAGTTCTTC. Translation: CASSYTGTFPYNEQFF.

This chain uses TRBV7-8 with TRBJ2-7; 7 nucleotides line up with TRBD1. V shed 2 bases and J 1 base; nucleotides not matched to a gene: 5. Germline loops: CDR1 SGHVS, CDR2 FQNEAQ. The CDR3 contains 15 residues. The CDR3 bases are TGTGCCAGCAGCTTACGGGACAGTTGGTCCTACGAGCAGTACTTC. This sequence encodes CASSLRDSWSYEQYF.

This clonotype was counted many times. V usage is TRBV20-1 and J usage is TRBJ1-1; D may be TRBD1 (6 bases). Trimming took off 4 bases at V and 5 bases at J, with 17 bases between the two ends. There are 14 residues in the CDR3. Germline V CDR1 and CDR2: DFQATT, SNEGSKA (reference sequence). CDR3 region: CSATRGAGQTEAFF. In DNA form, the CDR3 reads TGCAGTGCTACCAGGGGTGCAGGGCAGACTGAAGCTTTCTTT.

This clonotype was counted many times. J is TRBJ1-5 and V is TRBV7-2; TRBD1 might be the D (6 bases). Per germline, CDR1 SGHTA and CDR2 FQGNSA. CDR3 length: 17 residues. With 2 bases removed from V and 0 bases from J, the gap between germline ends came to 14 bases. The CDR3 DNA reads as TGTGCCAGCAGCTTAAGCCTGGGACACCTTAGCAATCAGCCCCAGCATTTT. Protein sequence: CASSLSLGHLSNQPQHF.

The chain employs TRBV9 and TRBJ1-2; D gene ambiguous. V was clipped by 4 bases and J by 1 base, with 11 bases between them. The CDR3 covers 14 residues. Per germline, CDR1 SGDLS and CDR2 YYNGEE. The chain's CDR3 is CASSPRPDNYGYTF. The CDR3 region has the DNA TGTGCCAGCAGCCCTCGCCCAGATAACTATGGCTACACCTTC.

This clonotype has ten or more counts. This rearrangement joins TRBV2 to TRBJ2-7, with 10 bases identical to TRBD1. V gave up 10 bases and J gave up 1 base; unmatched junction bases: 7. The CDR3 consists of 14 residues. CDR1 and CDR2 (germline): SNHLY, FYNNEI. The CDR3 region is CAKKRQGASYEQYF. CDR3 nucleotides: TGTGCCAAGAAGAGACAGGGGGCTTCCTACGAGCAGTACTTC. The full variable domain, completed using reference TRBV2 and TRBJ2-7, is EPEVTQTPSHQVTQMGQEVILRCVPISNHLYFYWYRQILGQKVEFLVSFYNNEISEKSEIFDDQFSVERPDGSNFTLKIRSTKLEDSAMYFCAKKRQGASYEQYFGPGTRLTVT.

This clonotype has just a few counts. V and J are TRBV30 and TRBJ1-1; 7 bases are shared with TRBD1. The CDR3 totals 13 residues. Germline V gene sequence: CDR1 GTSNPN, CDR2 SVGIG (reference sequence). The J segment lost 11 bases and the V segment lost 5 bases, leaving 14 bases of the junction unmatched. As DNA, the CDR3 is TGTGCCTGGGACCCCCAGGGGGTGAGGGAGGCTTTCTTT. Amino acids: CAWDPQGVREAFF.

Ten or more counts support this clonotype. This chain links TRBV20-1 with TRBJ2-7; no reliable D call. Trimming shortened V by 3 bases and J by 3 bases, and 9 bases separated the two germline ends. In germline, CDR1 is DFQATT, CDR2 SNEGSKA (reference sequence). The CDR3 is 12 residues long. The DNA for the CDR3 is TGCAGTGCTAGCTCCAGAAGCTACGAGCAGTACTTC. This codes for CSASSRSYEQYF.